This T cell receptor (beta chain) appears in the sequencing data of a study of cytomegalovirus exposure and HLA in healthy donors (dated by TCRdb to 2017 to 2019). In the study overall: According to an earlier analysis of a few hundred of the donors, about 179 million T cells yielded roughly 100 million unique TCR beta sequences and around 300 Gb of sequence data. The number of donors typed differed by locus, with about 629-630 for A, B, C, DRB1 and DQB1, over 500 for DQA1, about 610 for DPA1, and 472 for DPB1. In a later analysis, previously published TCR beta repertoires from 550 to 700 donors were re-analyzed and high-resolution HLA genotyping was added so that TCR occurrence patterns could be studied. Roughly five DR-DQ haplotypes were handled as single units for association and clustering, since linkage in the cohort was strong. The study profiled the T cell repertoires of about 720 subjects by immunosequencing and related them to cytomegalovirus serostatus. A later genetic analysis took genome-wide SNP genotypes for about 60% of the roughly 670 donors and used that subset as a discovery cohort. Donor age, sex, ethnicity and CMV serostatus were compiled alongside the repertoire data. To predict cytomegalovirus infection status, the study combined high-throughput TCR immunosequencing, statistical association of individual TCRs with disease status, and machine learning. Besides the first cohort of 666 subjects, a separate validation cohort made up of over 100 different subjects was used. Every repertoire in the discovery cohort had been generated on one and the same sequencing platform. Of the approximately 400 genotyped donors, roughly 80% fell in the genetic ancestry cluster associated with self-reported Caucasian donors. Both class I and class II loci were covered by HLA typing, at four-digit resolution. In an earlier analysis of 587 of the donors, high-throughput TCR beta sequencing was used to judge whether each TCR beta V gene segment behaved as functional or pseudogenic. Rather than using new phenotypic data, the later analysis identified candidate immune exposures from TCR beta sequences and from how often those sequences occurred across donors. The aim of the study was to test whether cataloging public T cell receptors could identify signatures of past pathogen exposure. An early release covering just under 650 HLA-typed donors comprised about 300 gigabases of sequencing data and tens of millions of unique TCR sequences. On average, around 230,000 unique TCR beta nucleotide sequences were sequenced per donor among 350 to 400 genotyped donors of the cohort, with 15% to 20% of those sequences being non-productive. The investigation overall reported the following: According to a later analysis, most CMV-associated TCR beta chains appeared to be HLA-restricted, and the HLA associations seemed to be driven largely by CMV exposure. In vitro tests confirmed that a few of the cytomegalovirus-associated TCR beta chains recognize cytomegalovirus antigens. At a false discovery rate of 0.05, a later analysis linked under 20,000 TCR beta sequences to specific HLA alleles. In an earlier analysis of about 540 of the donors, most TCR beta V segments were observed in productive rearrangements about 90% or about 30% of the time, broadly matching IMGT annotations. Because counts were too low, about 17 rarely observed V segments, including chromosome 9 orphons, were excluded from the earlier analysis of some 590 of the donors. CMV serostatus was the only immune exposure information available for the cohort. In this cohort, only TCR beta chains were sequenced, and detectable features were limited by the absence of alpha or paired-chain data. Sequencing depth was assumed to be roughly uniform across donors in the presence/absence analyses, though that assumption may not hold. The study listed around 160 TCR beta chains as associated with cytomegalovirus. In a later genetic analysis, a missense DCLRE1C variant was associated with V-gene and J-gene trimming of TCR beta chains, and the association was replicated in an independent cohort. It was suggested by the authors that the approach could potentially be generalized to other disease states and immunological phenotypes. A later analysis reported that several top co-occurrence clusters appeared linked to parvovirus B19, influenza, CMV and Epstein-Barr virus. According to a later genetic analysis, donors in an Asian-associated ancestry cluster had fewer N-insertions in productive TCRs than the approximately 650-donor mean. Because HLA typing was unavailable for some donors at each locus, only the typed subset was used in association tests. Most TCR sequences were observed very rarely across donors, whereas some public TCRs were present in many individuals. The classifier was reported to diagnose cytomegalovirus status with high specificity and sensitivity in both the original and validation cohorts. Some IMGT-functional V segments, including TRBV6-2 and TRBV6-3, could not be told apart with the 87-base-pair reads, so those segments were excluded. Compared with equally common non-associated chains, HLA-associated TCR beta chains in a later analysis were more clonally expanded and had lower generation probabilities. Strong co-occurrence of HLA alleles, especially DR and DQ, made assigning TCR associations to individual alleles difficult. A further reported finding was that TCR beta sequences accurately predicted the HLA-A and HLA-B alleles for most subjects in the first cohort. The sequencing pipeline was judged likely to have produced a cluster of highly shared sequence variants as a technical artifact. Linkage disequilibrium might explain the correlated functional status among segregating V segments, but an unknown experimental factor could not be excluded. According to a later analysis, TCR association rates differed among HLA loci, with DRB1 alleles showing the most associated TCRs and HLA-C alleles showing the fewest.

The CDR3 has 14 amino acids, counting the end cysteine and phenylalanine. The sequence is cut down to CDR3 DNA, 42 bases in frame from base 1. V lost 4 bases and J lost 5 bases, and the count of bases not matched to a germline gene is 5. Based on the germline V gene, the CDR1 and CDR2 sequences are SQVTM and ANQGSEA. Details on this clone: It lacks a known antigen. The input lacks base qualities; no much larger clone sits a single base away.

The method was the immunoSEQ multiplex PCR assay. For the multiplex PCR, a mixture combining 60 forward primers for TCR Vbeta segments and 13 reverse primers for TCR Jbeta segments was used. A multiplex PCR assay on genomic DNA amplified the CDR3 region of rearranged TCR beta genes. The amplified TCR beta libraries were sequenced on the Illumina HiSeq System as 87-base-pair reads. Per the authors' processing: Across the 670 or so repertoires, a later analysis counted tens of millions of unique TCR beta chains, around 10 million of which were shared by at least two donors. Raw reads were error-corrected and collapsed into unique sequences with a nearest-neighbor algorithm that merged closely related sequences to remove PCR and sequencing errors. Alignment of CDR3 sequences to IMGT reference sequences was used to assign V, D and J gene segments. For a sequence to be retained, a match of at least six nucleotides was required to both a V gene segment and a J gene segment. Rearrangements were called productive when the CDR3 lacked stop codons and stayed in frame with V and J; all others were non-productive. CDR3 was defined according to IMGT convention as the region running from the second conserved V-encoded cysteine to the conserved J-encoded phenylalanine. The earlier analysis of about 610 of the donors excluded any sequence lacking an unambiguous match to a single V gene segment. An earlier analysis of roughly 590 of the donors called V segments functional above 56.7% productive rearrangements and segregating when the between-donor standard deviation exceeded 5%. A statistical classification framework was developed to diagnose cytomegalovirus status using the catalog of TCR beta chain sequences. In a later analysis, TCR nucleotide sequences were compared against IMGT/GENE-DB human TR gene sequences so that V and J genes could be assigned. Using the TCRdist pipeline, a later analysis assigned CDR3 sequences along with most-parsimonious VDJ recombination scenarios. In a later analysis, each TCR beta chain was defined by its CDR3 amino acid sequence together with its V-gene family, and reads without a unique V-gene family were excluded. A later analysis removed roughly 590 highly shared, low-generation-probability nucleotide sequences to deal with suspected cross-contamination and a sequencing artifact. For each public chain, a later analysis derived a clonal expansion index from normalized ranks of inferred template counts within each repertoire. In a later analysis, generation probabilities were computed using a VDJ recombination model fitted to out-of-frame rearrangements, and the results were checked against IGoR. In a later analysis, TCR-TCR, TCR-HLA and TCR-CMV co-occurrence was scored with hypergeometric tests, and a repertoire-size bias correction was applied to TCR pairs. In a later analysis, false discovery rates were estimated by permuting HLA or CMV assignments 20 times. In a later analysis, co-occurring TCRs were grouped using DBSCAN, with TCRdist sequence similarity added in when clustering inside HLA-allele-positive subsets. For co-occurrence clustering, repertoires with fewer than 30,000 or more than 120,000 public chains were excluded, along with five repertoires with anomalous nucleotide sharing. Held by TCRdb, this immuneACCESS table contains in-frame sequences only and omits some clones. Under half of the omission traces to an unresolved V gene where checked; the cause of the rest is unknown. Clonal size and the V and J genes are those of that table, whereas D and trimming came from the DNA. This sample lists around 82,000 clones; around 79% were detected once. The ten largest clones take up less than 7% of the sample.

The cohort consisted of hundreds of healthy bone marrow donors. At the time of sampling, every cohort member was nominally healthy, though immune exposures that went unrecorded were likely present. The donor was CMV seropositive and belonged to the group of 250 to 350 seropositive cohort members. Each donor provided a peripheral blood sample, and peripheral blood mononuclear cells were used for TCR beta sequencing. Genomic DNA was extracted from the blood cell samples with the Qiagen DNeasy Blood Extraction Kit. The V gene is TRBV29-1 and the J gene is TRBJ2-5, with 12 bases matching TRBD2. Sequencing was carried out using PBMCs. This TCR was sampled from a male donor in good health and CMV-seropositive. The CDR3 sequence is CSVGTSGARETQYF. The DNA sequence follows: TGCAGCGTTGGGACTAGCGGGGCCCGGGAGACCCAGTACTTC.